This T cell receptor (beta chain) was identified in a study of cytomegalovirus exposure and HLA in healthy donors. This PCR relied on a set of 60 Vbeta primers and 13 Jbeta primers. The table came from immunoSEQ multiplex PCR; TCRdb's copy has only in-frame clones and leaves some out. The table lists fewer than 95,000 clones, 65% to 75% of them singletons. The CDR3 is made up of 12 amino acids. V lost 6 bases and J lost 5, with 11 bases in between. Germline CDR1 and CDR2: MNHEY and SMNVEV (reference sequence). This clone occurred a few times. Material: PBMCs. The sequence derives from a woman aged 35 to 49 in good health and CMV-seropositive. This chain joins TRBV27 and TRBJ2-7; D is unclear. DNA for the CDR3: TGTGCCAGCAGCCCTTCGGTGCACGAGCAGTACTTC. This translates into CASSPSVHEQYF.